This T cell receptor (beta chain) comes out of a study of OX40 agonist ivuxolimab in advanced cancers. Study context: Ivuxolimab is an agonistic anti-OX40 (CD134) antibody, and patients were treated with it. Broader study findings: Certain nonresponding patients likewise had low normalized T-cell clonal expansion. At 0.1 to 3.0 mg/kg and by week 6, CD4+ and CD8+ T cells in the blood had expanded clonally. The mean number of expanded clones was higher in CD8+ T cells than in CD4+.

Concerning this clone itself: What it recognizes is unknown.

The CDR3 extends over 17 amino acids. CDR1 is SGHAT and CDR2 is FQNNGV in the germline V gene. The V and J ends lost 4 bases and 0 bases respectively, with 17 bases between them. Data came from immunoSEQ multiplex PCR; TCRdb stores just in-frame clones and leaves some out. The table includes 50,000 to 65,000 clones, around 88% detected once. The sequence was collected from an adult with an advanced solid tumor such as melanoma, head and neck, liver or kidney cancer. The sample consisted of CD4+ or CD8+ T cells sorted from blood, taken in a trial of the OX40 agonist ivuxolimab. This sequence joins TRBV11-2 and TRBJ2-3; D is unresolved. CDR3 residues: CASSSSGRTASTDTQYF. The CDR3 DNA sequence: TGTGCCAGCAGCTCCTCAGGACGGACGGCTAGCACAGATACGCAGTATTTT. Using reference TRBV11-2 and TRBJ2-3 for the parts outside the CDR3, the full variable domain is EAGVAQSPRYKIIEKRQSVAFWCNPISGHATLYWYQQILGQGPKLLIQFQNNGVVDDSQLPKDRFSAERLKGVDSTLKIQPAKLEDSAVYLCASSSSGRTASTDTQYFGPGTRLTVL.